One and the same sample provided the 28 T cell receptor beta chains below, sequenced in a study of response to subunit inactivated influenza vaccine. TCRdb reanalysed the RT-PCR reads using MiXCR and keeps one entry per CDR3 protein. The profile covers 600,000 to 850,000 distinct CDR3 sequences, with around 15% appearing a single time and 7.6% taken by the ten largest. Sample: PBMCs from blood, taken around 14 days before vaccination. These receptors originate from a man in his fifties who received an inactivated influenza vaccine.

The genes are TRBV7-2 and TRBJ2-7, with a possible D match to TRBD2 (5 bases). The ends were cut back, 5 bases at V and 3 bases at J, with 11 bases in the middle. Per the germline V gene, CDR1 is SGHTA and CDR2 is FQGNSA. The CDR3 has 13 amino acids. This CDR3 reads CASSVSGYYEQYF. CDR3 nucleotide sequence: TGTGCCAGCAGCGTGAGCGGTTACTACGAGCAGTACTTC.

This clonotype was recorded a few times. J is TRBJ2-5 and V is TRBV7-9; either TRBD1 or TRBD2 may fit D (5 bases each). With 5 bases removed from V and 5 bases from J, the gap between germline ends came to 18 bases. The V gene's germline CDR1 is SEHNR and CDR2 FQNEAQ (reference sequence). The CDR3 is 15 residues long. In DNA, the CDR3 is TGTGCCAGCAGCACAGGACTGACGACCGGCGAGACCCAGTACTTC. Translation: CASSTGLTTGETQYF. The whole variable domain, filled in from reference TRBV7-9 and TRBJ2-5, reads DTGVSQNPRHKITKRGQNVTFRCDPISEHNRLYWYRQTLGQGPEFLTYFQNEAQLEKSRLLSDRFSAERPKGSFSTLEIQRTEQGDSAMYLCASSTGLTTGETQYFGPGTRLLVL.

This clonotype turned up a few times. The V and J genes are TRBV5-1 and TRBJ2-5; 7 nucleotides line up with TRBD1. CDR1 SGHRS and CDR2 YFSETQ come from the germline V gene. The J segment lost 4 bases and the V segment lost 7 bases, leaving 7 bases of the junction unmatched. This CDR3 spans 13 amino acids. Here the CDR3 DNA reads TGCGCCAGCTATCAGGACAGGCGAGAGACCCAGTACTTC. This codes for CASYQDRRETQYF.

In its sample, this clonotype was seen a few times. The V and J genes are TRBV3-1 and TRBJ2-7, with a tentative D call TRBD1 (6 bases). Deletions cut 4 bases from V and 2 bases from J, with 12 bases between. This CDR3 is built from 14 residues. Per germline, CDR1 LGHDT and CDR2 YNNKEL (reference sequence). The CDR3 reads CASSPGTYPYEQYF. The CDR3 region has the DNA TGTGCCAGCAGCCCTGGGACATACCCCTACGAGCAGTACTTC.

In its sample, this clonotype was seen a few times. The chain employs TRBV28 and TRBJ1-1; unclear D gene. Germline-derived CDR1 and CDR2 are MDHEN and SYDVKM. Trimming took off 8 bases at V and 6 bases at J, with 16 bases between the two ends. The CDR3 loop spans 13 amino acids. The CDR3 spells CASGPSPGAEAFF. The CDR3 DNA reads TGTGCCAGCGGCCCCTCCCCGGGCGCTGAAGCTTTCTTT.

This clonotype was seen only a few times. The CDR3 protein is CSARNPSGRRNTQYF. CDR3 bases: TGCAGTGCTAGAAACCCTAGCGGGAGGAGAAATACGCAGTATTTT. The chain couples TRBV20-1 to TRBJ2-3; TRBD2 aligns across 11 bases. The CDR3 loop spans 15 amino acids. The junction had 8 bases not matched to a gene; V was cut back by 2 bases and J by 7 bases. Germline V gene lookup returns CDR1 DFQATT and CDR2 SNEGSKA (reference sequence).

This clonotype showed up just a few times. CDR3 sequence (DNA): TGCAGTGTGGGGGACGATCAGCCCCAGCATTTT. This gives the protein CSVGDDQPQHF. The chain uses TRBV20-1 and TRBJ1-5, with D possibly being TRBD1 (5 bases). This CDR3 is 11 amino acids long. CDR1 and CDR2 from the germline V gene are DFQATT and SNEGSKA (reference sequence). V dropped 7 bases and J dropped 5 bases, with 9 bases sitting between them.

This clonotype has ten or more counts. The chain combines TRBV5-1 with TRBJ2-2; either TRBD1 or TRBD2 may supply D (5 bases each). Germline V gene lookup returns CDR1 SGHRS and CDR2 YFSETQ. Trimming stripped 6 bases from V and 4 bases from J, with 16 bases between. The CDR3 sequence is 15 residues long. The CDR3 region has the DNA TGCGCCAGCACCGAAACAGCTGGGGGCACCGGGGAGCTGTTTTTT. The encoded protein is CASTETAGGTGELFF.

This CDR3 reads CAISTREADTQYF. In DNA, the CDR3 is TGTGCCATCAGTACCAGGGAAGCGGATACGCAGTATTTT. The V gene is TRBV10-3, the J gene TRBJ2-3; D is possibly TRBD1 (5 bases). Trimming removed 5 bases from V and 6 bases from J, with 12 bases in between. This CDR3 is built from 13 residues. Germline values: CDR1 ENHRY, CDR2 SYGVKD.

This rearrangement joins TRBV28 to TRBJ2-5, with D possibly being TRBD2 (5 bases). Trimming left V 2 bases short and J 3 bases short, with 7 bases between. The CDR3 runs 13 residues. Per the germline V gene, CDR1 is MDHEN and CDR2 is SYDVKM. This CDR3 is CASSLPAEETQYF. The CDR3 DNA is TGTGCCAGCAGTTTACCAGCGGAAGAGACCCAGTACTTC. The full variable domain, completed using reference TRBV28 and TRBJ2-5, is DVKVTQSSRYLVKRTGEKVFLECVQDMDHENMFWYRQDPGLGLRLIYFSYDVKMKEKGDIPEGYSVSREKKERFSLILESASTNQTSMYLCASSLPAEETQYFGPGTRLLVL.

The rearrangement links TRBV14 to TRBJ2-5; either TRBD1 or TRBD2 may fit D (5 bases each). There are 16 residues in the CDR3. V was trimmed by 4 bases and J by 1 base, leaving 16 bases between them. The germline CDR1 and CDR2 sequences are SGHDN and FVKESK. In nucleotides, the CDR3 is TGTGCCAGCAGCCCCCTCGAGAGGGGCTTCCAAGAGACCCAGTACTTC. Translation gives CASSPLERGFQETQYF. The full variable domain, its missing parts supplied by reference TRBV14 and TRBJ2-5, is EAGVTQFPSHSVIEKGQTVTLRCDPISGHDNLYWYRRVMGKEIKFLLHFVKESKQDESGMPNNRFLAERTGGTYSTLKVQPAELEDSGVYFCASSPLERGFQETQYFGPGTRLLVL.

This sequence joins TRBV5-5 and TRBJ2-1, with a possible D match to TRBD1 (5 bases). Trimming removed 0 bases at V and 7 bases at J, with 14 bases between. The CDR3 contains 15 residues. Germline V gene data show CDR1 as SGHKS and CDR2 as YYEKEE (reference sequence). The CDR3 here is CASSLARAPGNEQFF. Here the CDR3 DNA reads TGTGCCAGCAGCTTGGCTCGGGCCCCAGGGAATGAGCAGTTCTTC. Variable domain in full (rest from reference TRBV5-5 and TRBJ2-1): DAGVTQSPTHLIKTRGQQVTLRCSPISGHKSVSWYQQVLGQGPQFIFQYYEKEERGRGNFPDRFSARQFPNYSSELNVNALLLGDSALYLCASSLARAPGNEQFFGPGTRLTVL.

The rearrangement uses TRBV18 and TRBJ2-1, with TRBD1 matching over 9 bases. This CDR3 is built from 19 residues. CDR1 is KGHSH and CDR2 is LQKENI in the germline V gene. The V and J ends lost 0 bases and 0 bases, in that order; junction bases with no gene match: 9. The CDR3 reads CASSPPATGGPSSYNEQFF. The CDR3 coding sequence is TGTGCCAGCTCACCACCCGCGACAGGGGGGCCAAGCTCCTACAATGAGCAGTTCTTC.

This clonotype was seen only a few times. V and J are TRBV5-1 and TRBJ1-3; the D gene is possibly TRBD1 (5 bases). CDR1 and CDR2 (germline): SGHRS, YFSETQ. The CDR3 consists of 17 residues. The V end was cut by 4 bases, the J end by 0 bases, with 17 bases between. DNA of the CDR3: TGCGCCAGCAGCCGACCGACCTCAGGGAGCTCTGGAAACACCATATATTTT. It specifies CASSRPTSGSSGNTIYF.

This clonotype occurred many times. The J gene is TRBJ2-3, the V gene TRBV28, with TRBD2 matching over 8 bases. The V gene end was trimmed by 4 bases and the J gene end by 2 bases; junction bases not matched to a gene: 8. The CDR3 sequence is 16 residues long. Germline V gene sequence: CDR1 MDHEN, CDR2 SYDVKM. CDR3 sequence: CASSSLAGPITDTQYF. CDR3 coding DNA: TGTGCCAGCAGTTCCCTAGCGGGCCCGATCACAGATACGCAGTATTTT.

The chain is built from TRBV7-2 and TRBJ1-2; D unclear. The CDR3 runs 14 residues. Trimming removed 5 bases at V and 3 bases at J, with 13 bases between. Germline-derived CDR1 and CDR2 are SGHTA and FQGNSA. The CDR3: CASSVMGTDYGYTF. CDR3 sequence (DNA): TGTGCCAGCAGCGTGATGGGAACAGACTATGGCTACACCTTC.

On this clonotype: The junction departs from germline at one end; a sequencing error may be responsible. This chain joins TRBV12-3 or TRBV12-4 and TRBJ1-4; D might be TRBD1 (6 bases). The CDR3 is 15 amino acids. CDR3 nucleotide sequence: TGTGCCACCCAAAGGCTCCCGGCAGGGGCGACCGGAGACCCATTT. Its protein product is CATQRLPAGATGDPF.

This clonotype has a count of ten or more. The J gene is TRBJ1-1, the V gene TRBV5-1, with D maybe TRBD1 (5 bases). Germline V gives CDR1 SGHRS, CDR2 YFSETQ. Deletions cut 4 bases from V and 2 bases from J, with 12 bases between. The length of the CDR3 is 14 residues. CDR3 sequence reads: CASSVDTSNTEAFF. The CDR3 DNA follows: TGCGCCAGCAGCGTGGACACATCCAACACTGAAGCTTTCTTT.

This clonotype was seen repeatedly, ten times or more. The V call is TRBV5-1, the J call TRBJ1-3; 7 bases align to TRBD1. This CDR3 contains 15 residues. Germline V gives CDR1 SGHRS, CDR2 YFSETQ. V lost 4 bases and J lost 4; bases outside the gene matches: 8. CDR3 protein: CASSREGAKGNTIYF. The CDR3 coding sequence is TGCGCCAGCAGCCGTGAGGGGGCGAAAGGAAACACCATATATTTT.

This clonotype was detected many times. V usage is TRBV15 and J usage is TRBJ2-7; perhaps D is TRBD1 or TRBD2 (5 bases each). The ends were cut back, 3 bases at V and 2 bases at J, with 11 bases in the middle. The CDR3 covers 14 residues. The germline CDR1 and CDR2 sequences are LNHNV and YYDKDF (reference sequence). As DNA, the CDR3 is TGTGCCACCAGCAGCCGGGACGGAGCCTACGAGCAGTACTTC. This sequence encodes CATSSRDGAYEQYF.

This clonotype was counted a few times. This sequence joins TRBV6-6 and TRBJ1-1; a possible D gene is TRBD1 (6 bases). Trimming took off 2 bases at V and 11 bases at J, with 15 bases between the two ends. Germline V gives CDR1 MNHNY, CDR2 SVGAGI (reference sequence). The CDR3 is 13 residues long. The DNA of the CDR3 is TGTGCCAGCAGTTACGGGAGGGGGTCTGGGGCTTTCTTT. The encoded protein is CASSYGRGSGAFF.

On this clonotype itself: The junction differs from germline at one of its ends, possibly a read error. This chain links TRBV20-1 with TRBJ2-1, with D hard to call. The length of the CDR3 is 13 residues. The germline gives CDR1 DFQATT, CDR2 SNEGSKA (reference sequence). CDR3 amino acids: CSAHTSSHNEQFF. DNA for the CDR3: TGCAGTGCGCACACCAGCTCCCACAATGAGCAGTTCTTC.

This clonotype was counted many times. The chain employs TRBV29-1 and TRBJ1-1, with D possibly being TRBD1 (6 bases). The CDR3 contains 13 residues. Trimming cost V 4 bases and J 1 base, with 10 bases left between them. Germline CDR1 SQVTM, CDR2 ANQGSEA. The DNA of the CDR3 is TGCAGCGTTGTGGGGGCGCGGAACACTGAAGCTTTCTTT. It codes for CSVVGARNTEAFF.

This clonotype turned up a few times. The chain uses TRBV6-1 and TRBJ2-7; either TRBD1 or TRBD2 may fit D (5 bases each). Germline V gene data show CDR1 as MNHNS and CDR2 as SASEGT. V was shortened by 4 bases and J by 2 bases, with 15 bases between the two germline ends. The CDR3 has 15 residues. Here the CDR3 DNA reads TGTGCCAGCAGTGTTATGGGACGGGGAACCTACGAGCAGTACTTC. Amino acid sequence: CASSVMGRGTYEQYF.

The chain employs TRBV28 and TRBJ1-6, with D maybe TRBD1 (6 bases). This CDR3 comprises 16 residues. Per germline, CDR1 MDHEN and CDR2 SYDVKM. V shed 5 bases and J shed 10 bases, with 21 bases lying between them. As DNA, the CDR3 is TGTGCCAGCAGTAAACAACAGGGAGGAGTGGGCTCACCCCTCCACTTT. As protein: CASSKQQGGVGSPLHF.

In DNA, the CDR3 is TGTGCCAGCCTTAAAACCCCCGGGCAGCTATACGAGCAGTACTTC. Amino acids: CASLKTPGQLYEQYF. The chain carries TRBV18 and TRBJ2-7; no clear D gene. From germline, CDR1 is KGHSH and CDR2 LQKENI. This CDR3 has 15 residues. V was trimmed by 8 bases and J by 4 bases, leaving 21 bases between them.

The DNA of the CDR3 is TGCAGCGTTGAAGGCCCCCAGGCTAGCGGAAAAAACATTCAGTACTTC. Translation gives CSVEGPQASGKNIQYF. The chain couples TRBV29-1 to TRBJ2-4; 7 nucleotides line up with TRBD2. The CDR3 is made up of 16 amino acids. The junction had 10 bases not matched to a gene; V was cut back by 1 base and J by 4 bases. Germline CDR1 SQVTM, CDR2 ANQGSEA.

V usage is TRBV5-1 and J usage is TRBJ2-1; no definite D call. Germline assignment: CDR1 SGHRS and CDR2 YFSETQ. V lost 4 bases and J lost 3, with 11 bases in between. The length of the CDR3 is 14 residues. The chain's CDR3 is CASSPGSYYNEQFF. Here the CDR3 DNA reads TGCGCCAGCAGCCCTGGGTCCTACTACAATGAGCAGTTCTTC. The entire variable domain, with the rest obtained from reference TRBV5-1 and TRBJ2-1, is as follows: KAGVTQTPRYLIKTRGQQVTLSCSPISGHRSVSWYQQTPGQGLQFLFEYFSETQRNKGNFPGRFSGRQFSNSRSEMNVSTLELGDSALYLCASSPGSYYNEQFFGPGTRLTVL.